The 9 T cell receptor beta chains below all came from one sample that was sequenced in a study of blood T cell repertoires in COVID-19. TCRdb keeps only in-frame clones here, not all; method: immunoSEQ multiplex PCR. The table has 150,000 to 180,000 clones, over 75% seen once; the top ten hold about 0.63%. The source material was peripheral blood. Receptor source: a man aged 55-75 years with COVID-19, enrolled during active disease.

The rearrangement uses TRBV7-2 and TRBJ1-6; 7 bases are shared with TRBD1. The CDR3 covers 14 residues. CDR1 and CDR2 from the germline V gene are SGHTA and FQGNSA. V lost 6 bases, J lost 7 bases, and 6 bases stayed unmatched. The CDR3 region has the DNA TGTGCCAGCAGGATATCGGGACAGAATTCACCCCTCCACTTT. This gives the protein CASRISGQNSPLHF.

The chain links TRBV10-3 to TRBJ1-2; no reliable D call. This CDR3 spans 13 amino acids. In germline, CDR1 is ENHRY, CDR2 SYGVKD. The V and J ends lost 0 bases and 8 bases respectively, with 10 bases between them. The CDR3 loop reads CAISESLSSGYTF. CDR3 nucleotide sequence: TGTGCCATCAGTGAGTCGTTGAGTAGCGGCTACACCTTC.

This chain joins TRBV29-1 and TRBJ1-1; D might be TRBD1 (5 bases). The V end lost 6 bases, the J end lost 1 base, and 15 bases lay between the germline ends. From germline, CDR1 is SQVTM and CDR2 ANQGSEA. The CDR3 consists of 14 residues. The CDR3 loop is CSVKSGLSNTEAFF. The CDR3 nucleotides are TGCAGCGTCAAATCGGGACTCTCGAACACTGAAGCTTTCTTT.

This chain joins TRBV18 and TRBJ2-1, with no clear D. The germline CDR1 and CDR2 sequences are KGHSH and LQKENI. The CDR3 runs to 12 residues. V was pared by 2 bases and J by 6 bases, with 5 bases between. CDR3: CASSPLANEQFF. In nucleotides, the CDR3 is TGTGCCAGCTCACCATTAGCCAATGAGCAGTTCTTC.

The V call is TRBV24-1, the J call TRBJ2-2; TRBD1 matches at 10 bases. Trimming cost V 1 base and J 3 bases; bases outside gene matches: 1. CDR1 and CDR2 from the germline V gene are KGHDR and SFDVKD. The CDR3 extends over 16 amino acids. CDR3 in amino acids: CATSDLGTGDTGELFF. CDR3 coding DNA: TGTGCCACCAGTGATTTAGGGACAGGGGACACCGGGGAGCTGTTTTTT.

This clone was detected a few times. This chain connects TRBV7-8 to TRBJ1-1, with TRBD1 identical over 10 bases. Unmatched junction bases numbered 9, after V lost 5 bases and J lost 6 bases. The germline gives CDR1 SGHVS, CDR2 FQNEAQ. The length of the CDR3 is 15 residues. The CDR3 DNA is TGTGCCAGCAGCCAACAGACAGGGGGCTTCGCTGAAGCTTTCTTT. This codes for CASSQQTGGFAEAFF.

The count of this clone is one. The gene calls are TRBV18 and TRBJ2-7, with TRBD2 matching over 13 bases. The CDR3 extends over 16 amino acids. From germline, CDR1 is KGHSH and CDR2 LQKENI. The V segment lost 5 bases and the J segment 0 bases; nucleotides outside the gene matches: 4. The CDR3 nucleotides read TGTGCCAGCTCAGCGCGGACTAGCGGGAGCTCCTACGAGCAGTACTTC. Translated: CASSARTSGSSYEQYF. Drawing the rest from reference TRBV18 and TRBJ2-7, the complete variable domain is NAGVMQNPRHLVRRRGQEARLRCSPMKGHSHVYWYRQLPEEGLKFMVYLQKENIIDESGMPKERFSAEFPKEGPSILRIQQVVRGDSAAYFCASSARTSGSSYEQYFGPGTRLTVT.

This sequence joins TRBV29-1 and TRBJ2-1; D might be TRBD2 (6 bases). With 7 bases removed from V and 0 bases from J, the gap between germline ends came to 16 bases. Per the germline V gene, CDR1 is SQVTM and CDR2 is ANQGSEA. This CDR3 is built from 15 residues. This chain's CDR3 is CSGVGGASSYNEQFF. Here the CDR3 DNA reads TGCAGCGGCGTTGGCGGGGCGAGCTCCTACAATGAGCAGTTCTTC.

This clone appeared a few times. The J gene is TRBJ1-4, the V gene TRBV12-3 or TRBV12-4; 7 nucleotides align to TRBD1. CDR3 size: 13 residues. V shed 5 bases and J 8 bases; nucleotides not matched to a gene: 5. The CDR3 reads CASSDRALEKLFF. In DNA form, the CDR3 reads TGTGCCAGCAGTGACAGGGCCCTCGAAAAACTGTTTTTT.